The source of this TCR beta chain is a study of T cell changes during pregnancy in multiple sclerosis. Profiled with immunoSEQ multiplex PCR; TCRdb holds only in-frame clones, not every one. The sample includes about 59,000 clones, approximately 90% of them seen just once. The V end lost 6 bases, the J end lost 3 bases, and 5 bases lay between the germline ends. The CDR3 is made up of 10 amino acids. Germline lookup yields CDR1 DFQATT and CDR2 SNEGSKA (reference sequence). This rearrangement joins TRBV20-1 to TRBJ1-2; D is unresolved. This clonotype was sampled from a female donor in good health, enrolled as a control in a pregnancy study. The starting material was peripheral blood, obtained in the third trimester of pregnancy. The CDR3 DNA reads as TGCAGTGCCCCCGACTATGGCTACACCTTC. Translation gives CSAPDYGYTF.